These 10 T cell receptor beta chains came from one sample sequenced in a study of T cell responses to AZD1222 COVID-19 vaccine. Here immunoSEQ multiplex PCR was the method, and the copy in TCRdb shows in-frame clones only, minus some. The sample comprises 100,000 or so clones, 85% to 90% of which are singletons, and 3.3% rests with the top ten. Sequenced material: peripheral blood, taken on day 0 of AZD1222 vaccination. All receptors come from an adult in good health.

The CDR3 loop reads CASSGLAGAGELFF. CDR3 sequence (DNA): TGTGCCAGCAGCGGACTAGCGGGGGCCGGGGAGCTGTTTTTT. V is TRBV9 and J is TRBJ2-2; 12 bases agree with TRBD2. The CDR3 runs 14 residues. The germline gives CDR1 SGDLS, CDR2 YYNGEE. After removal of 3 bases from V and 6 bases from J, the junction contained 0 bases not matched to a gene.

This clone was seen a few times. The chain links TRBV7-9 to TRBJ1-5; D possibly corresponds to TRBD1 (5 bases). Trimming removed 1 base from V and 3 bases from J, with 10 bases in between. This CDR3 has 15 residues. The germline gives CDR1 SEHNR, CDR2 FQNEAQ (reference sequence). The DNA for the CDR3 is TGTGCCAGCAGCTTAGGGAGGGACTTCAATCAGCCCCAGCATTTT. This sequence encodes CASSLGRDFNQPQHF.

The rearrangement links TRBV7-2 to TRBJ2-7; D remains unclear. The V end was cut by 1 base, the J end by 6 bases, with 7 bases between. This CDR3 is built from 12 residues. Germline V lookup: CDR1 SGHTA, CDR2 FQGNSA. CDR3 coding DNA: TGTGCCAGCAGCTTAGATCCCTCCGAGCAGTACTTC. It is translated as CASSLDPSEQYF.

This chain joins TRBV7-6 and TRBJ1-3, with D possibly matching TRBD1 (6 bases). CDR1 and CDR2 from the germline V gene are SGHVS and FNYEAQ. Trimming left V 3 bases short and J 4 bases short, with 19 bases between. This CDR3 contains 17 residues. CDR3 residues: CASSLGVQTGPGNTIYF. The CDR3 DNA sequence: TGTGCCAGCAGCTTGGGGGTTCAAACAGGGCCCGGAAACACCATATATTTT.

Points on this clone: At the DNA level, this CDR3 is encoded by other sequences in the same sample as well. This chain joins TRBV12-3 or TRBV12-4 and TRBJ1-5; no clear D gene. The V gene lost 2 bases and the J gene lost 4 bases, with 6 bases spanning the gap. The CDR3 covers 13 residues. Here the CDR3 DNA reads TGTGCCAGCAGTTTATCGGGGAATCAGCCCCAGCATTTT. Translated, it gives CASSLSGNQPQHF.

This chain links TRBV6-5 with TRBJ1-5, with 7 bases fitting TRBD1. The CDR3 extends over 13 amino acids. Germline V gene data show CDR1 as MNHEY and CDR2 as SVGAGI. With 11 bases clipped from V and 3 bases from J, the junction kept 7 bases outside the gene matches. CDR3 nucleotides: TGTGCCGGCGCGGGACAGACCAATCAGCCCCAGCATTTT. Protein: CAGAGQTNQPQHF.

The V and J genes are TRBV2 and TRBJ2-7; the D gene is possibly TRBD1 (6 bases). Germline CDR1 SNHLY, CDR2 FYNNEI. The CDR3 sequence is 12 residues long. V lost 10 bases and J lost 2, with 12 bases in between. The CDR3 DNA reads as TGTGCCACCCGAGGACAGACCTACGAGCAGTACTTC. It is translated as CATRGQTYEQYF.

V gene TRBV7-9 combines with J gene TRBJ2-7; TRBD1 matches 9 bases. This CDR3 has 17 amino acids. Trimming removed 0 bases from V and 6 bases from J; junction bases left unmatched: 12. Germline values: CDR1 SEHNR, CDR2 FQNEAQ (reference sequence). For the CDR3, the DNA is TGTGCCAGCAGCTTAGCCGCAGGGTCGGACAGGGGAAGCGAGCAGTACTTC. Protein sequence: CASSLAAGSDRGSEQYF.

This chain connects TRBV2 to TRBJ1-6; D not certain. CDR3 length: 13 residues. Germline V CDR1 and CDR2: SNHLY, FYNNEI. V shed 1 base and J shed 7 bases, with 5 bases lying between them. The CDR3 DNA reads as TGTGCCAGCAGTGAAGAAGAGAATTCACCCCTCCACTTT. Translating it yields CASSEEENSPLHF.

The chain employs TRBV5-1 and TRBJ2-5; TRBD1 matches at 10 bases. This CDR3 spans 15 amino acids. Losses at the gene ends were 0 bases for V and 1 base for J; bases not matched to a gene: 0. Germline V gives CDR1 SGHRS, CDR2 YFSETQ. In nucleotides, the CDR3 is TGCGCCAGCAGCTTGGGGACAGGGGGCCAAGAGACCCAGTACTTC. It translates to CASSLGTGGQETQYF. The full variable domain, rest sourced from reference TRBV5-1 and TRBJ2-5, is KAGVTQTPRYLIKTRGQQVTLSCSPISGHRSVSWYQQTPGQGLQFLFEYFSETQRNKGNFPGRFSGRQFSNSRSEMNVSTLELGDSALYLCASSLGTGGQETQYFGPGTRLLVL.